This TCR beta chain was identified during a study of control samples from healthy donors and cancer patients. This CDR3 comprises 13 residues. V lost 8 bases, J lost 7 bases, and 8 bases stayed unmatched. Looked up from germline, CDR1 is SNHLY and CDR2 is FYNNEI. Profiling relied on immunoSEQ multiplex PCR, and the TCRdb table lists in-frame clones only, not all of them. The repertoire has some 120,000 clones, around 96% of them found once; the top ten carry less than 4.5%. The rearrangement uses TRBV2 and TRBJ2-1, with TRBD2 matching over 7 bases. The specimen sequenced was blood. The sequence was obtained from a man under 40 in good health. The CDR3 DNA reads TGTGCCAGCGGGGGGGAAATGGGGAATGAGCAGTTCTTC. This encodes CASGGEMGNEQFF.